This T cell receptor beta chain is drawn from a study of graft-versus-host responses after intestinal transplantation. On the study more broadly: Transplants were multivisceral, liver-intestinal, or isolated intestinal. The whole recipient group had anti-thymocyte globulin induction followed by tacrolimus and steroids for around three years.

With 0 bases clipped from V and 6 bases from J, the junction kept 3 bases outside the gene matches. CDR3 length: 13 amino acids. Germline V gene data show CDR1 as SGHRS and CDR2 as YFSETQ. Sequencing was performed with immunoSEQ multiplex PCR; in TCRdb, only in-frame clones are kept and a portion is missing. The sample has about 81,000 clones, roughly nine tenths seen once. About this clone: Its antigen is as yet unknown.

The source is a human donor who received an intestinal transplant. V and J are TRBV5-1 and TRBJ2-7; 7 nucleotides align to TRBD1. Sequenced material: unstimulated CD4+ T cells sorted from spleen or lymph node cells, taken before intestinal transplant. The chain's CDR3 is CASSLEGGREQYF. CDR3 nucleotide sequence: TGCGCCAGCAGCTTGGAAGGGGGCCGCGAGCAGTACTTC. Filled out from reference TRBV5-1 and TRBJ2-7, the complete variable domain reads KAGVTQTPRYLIKTRGQQVTLSCSPISGHRSVSWYQQTPGQGLQFLFEYFSETQRNKGNFPGRFSGRQFSNSRSEMNVSTLELGDSALYLCASSLEGGREQYFGPGTRLTVT.